This TCR beta chain was identified in a study of cytomegalovirus exposure and HLA in healthy donors. Findings and limits, study-wide: In a later analysis, CMV-associated beta chains were mostly HLA-associated, it appeared. A later analysis showed that HLA-associated TCR beta chains had undergone more clonal expansion than equally common others. According to an earlier analysis, most TCR beta V segments yielded productive rearrangements about 87% or about 30% of the time. When a later analysis was performed, an Asian-associated ancestry cluster reportedly had fewer N-insertions than the approximately 700-donor mean.

CDR3 length: 17 amino acids. From germline, CDR1 is MNHEY and CDR2 SMNVEV (reference sequence). The V gene end was trimmed by 5 bases and the J gene end by 4 bases; junction bases not matched to a gene: 8. With 60 Vbeta and 13 Jbeta primers, the PCR was carried out. Some clones are missing from TCRdb's copy, which holds only in-frame ones; the method was immunoSEQ multiplex PCR. The sample consists of about 180,000 clones, 84% of them appearing once. Turning to this clone: Antigen: not known.

The receptor comes from a young man in good health and CMV-seronegative. The chain has TRBV27 and TRBJ1-6, with 10 bases fitting TRBD1. Sequencing input: PBMCs. The CDR3 nucleotides are TGTGCCAGCAGTCCCTGGGACAGGGGAGGATATAATTCACCCCTCCACTTT. Translated, it gives CASSPWDRGGYNSPLHF.